A selection of T cell receptor beta chains follows, all from one sample in a study of PD-L1 blockade in urothelial cancer. The assay was immunoSEQ multiplex PCR, and TCRdb's table has in-frame clones only and misses some. The data hold approximately 310 clones, with approximately 32% observed a single time. The material was tumor tissue, obtained before atezolizumab (anti-PD-L1) treatment. The origin of the receptors is a man in his sixties or seventies with urothelial cancer. Both conserved end residues are part of each CDR3. Each record gives: J gene, V gene, CDR3 protein.

TRBJ1-5 TRBV18 CASSPTGFSNQPQHF
TRBJ1-5 TRBV28 CASRSPGGPQHF
TRBJ1-5 TRBV18 CASSPLFGGQDPRNQHF
TRBJ1-5 TRBV9 CASSGQGVTNQPQHF
TRBJ2-1 TRBV11-3 CASSFQGSSYNEQFF
TRBJ1-6 TRBV6-7 CASSYSRGEGRATLLNSPLHF
TRBJ2-1 TRBV11-3 CASSLDRSGRGVEQFF
TRBJ1-1 TRBV28 CASKGTVLNTEAFF
TRBJ2-3 TRBV19 CASKERGGDTQYF
TRBJ1-2 TRBV6-8 CAISPGEEGYTF
TRBJ2-4 TRBV11-3 CASSLVTSGRNAKNIQYF
TRBJ1-1 TRBV14 CASSRGVGTEAFF
TRBJ2-1 TRBV11-3 CASSLGLADGVGNEQFF
TRBJ1-1 TRBV9 CASSQPSRGVTF
TRBJ1-3 TRBV30 CAWSVKGHPGSGNTIYF
TRBJ2-7 TRBV6-1 CASSEAVLAGAYEQYF
TRBJ2-7 TRBV10-2 CASSEPRQVSSYEQYF